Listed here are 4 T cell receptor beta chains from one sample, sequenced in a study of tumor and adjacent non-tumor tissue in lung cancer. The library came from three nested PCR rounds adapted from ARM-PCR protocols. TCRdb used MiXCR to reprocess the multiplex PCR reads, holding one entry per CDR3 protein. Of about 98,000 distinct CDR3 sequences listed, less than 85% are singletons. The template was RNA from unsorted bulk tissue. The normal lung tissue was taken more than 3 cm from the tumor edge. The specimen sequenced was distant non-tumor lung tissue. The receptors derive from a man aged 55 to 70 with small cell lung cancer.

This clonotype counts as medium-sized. The CDR3 DNA follows: TGTGCCAGCAGTGAAGCACCGGACTCACAAGAGACCCAGTACTTC. Its protein product is CASSEAPDSQETQYF. The chain uses TRBV6-1 and TRBJ2-5; perhaps TRBD2 as D (5 bases). In germline, CDR1 is MNHNS, CDR2 SASEGT. The V and J ends lost 0 bases and 2 bases respectively, with 10 bases between them. The CDR3 contains 15 residues.

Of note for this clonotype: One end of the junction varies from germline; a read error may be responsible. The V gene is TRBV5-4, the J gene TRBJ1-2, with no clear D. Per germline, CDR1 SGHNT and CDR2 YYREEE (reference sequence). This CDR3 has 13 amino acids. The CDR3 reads CASSNEANYGYTF. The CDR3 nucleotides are TGTGCAAGCAGCAATGAAGCTAACTATGGCTACACCTTC.

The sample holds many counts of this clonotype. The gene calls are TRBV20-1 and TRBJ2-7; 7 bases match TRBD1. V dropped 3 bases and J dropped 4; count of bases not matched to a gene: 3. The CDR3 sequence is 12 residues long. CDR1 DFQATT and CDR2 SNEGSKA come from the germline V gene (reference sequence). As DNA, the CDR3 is TGCAGTGCTAGGAGGGACAGTTACGAGCAGTACTTC. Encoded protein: CSARRDSYEQYF.

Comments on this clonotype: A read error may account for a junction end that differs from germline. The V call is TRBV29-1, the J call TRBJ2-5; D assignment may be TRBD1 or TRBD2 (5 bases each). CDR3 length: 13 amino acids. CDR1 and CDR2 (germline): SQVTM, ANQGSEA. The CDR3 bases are TGCAGCCTTGAGGGGATAGTCCAAGAGACCCAGTACTTC. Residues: CSLEGIVQETQYF.